This TCR beta chain originates from a study of shared clonotypes between healthy human individuals. A few counts support this clone. Data came from immunoSEQ multiplex PCR; TCRdb stores just in-frame clones and leaves some out. The sample lists about 1 million clones; about 76% were seen once. Germline V gene sequence: CDR1 MRHNA, CDR2 SNTAGT. V gave up 7 bases and J gave up 1 base, with 10 bases separating them. The CDR3 extends over 13 amino acids. This rearrangement joins TRBV6-4 to TRBJ1-1; no clear D gene. The sequence was obtained from a man younger than 30 in good health. Material for sequencing was memory CD4+ T cells sorted from blood. Described subset: CD45RA-negative fraction. This chain's CDR3 is CASTYSQNTEAFF. CDR3 sequence (DNA): TGTGCCAGCACTTACAGCCAGAACACTGAAGCTTTCTTT.